One sample yielded the 8 T cell receptor beta chains listed below, sequenced in a study of spatial heterogeneity in lung cancer. Time point reported: sample taken at primary tumor resection. Material for sequencing was whole RNA from tumor, nontumor lung or frozen PBMC, left unsorted. One entry per CDR3 protein results from TCRdb running MiXCR on the 5' RACE reads. The table has approximately 38,000 distinct CDR3 sequences, around 5.8% seen once. The sample was PBMCs, taken at surgery. These receptors all stem from a male donor with early-stage non-small cell lung cancer.

This clonotype was counted many times. V and J are TRBV6-2 or TRBV6-3 and TRBJ2-7, with unresolved D. The CDR3 is 15 amino acids. Trimming took off 6 bases at V and 3 bases at J, with 18 bases between the two ends. Germline-derived CDR1 and CDR2 are MNHEY and SVGEGT. The CDR3 DNA reads TGTGCCAGCAGGCCCGGGTCGACGGTCCACTACGAGCAGTACTTC. Translating gives CASRPGSTVHYEQYF.

This clonotype has ten or more counts. The J gene is TRBJ1-6, the V gene TRBV11-2; D is unresolved. Germline CDR1 and CDR2: SGHAT and FQNNGV. The CDR3 contains 13 residues. Trimming took off 1 base at V and 6 bases at J, with 4 bases between the two ends. CDR3 bases: TGTGCCAGCAGCTTAGGGGTTAATTCACCCCTCCACTTT. Its translation: CASSLGVNSPLHF.

This clonotype was counted at least ten times. The V gene is TRBV28, the J gene TRBJ2-6; D is undetermined. Trimming shortened V by 6 bases and J by 3 bases, and 12 bases separated the two germline ends. This CDR3 comprises 15 residues. CDR1 MDHEN and CDR2 SYDVKM come from the germline V gene. The CDR3 DNA sequence: TGTGCCAGCAGCCGAACCGCCTTTGGGGCCAACGTCCTGACTTTC. This codes for CASSRTAFGANVLTF.

Remarks on this clonotype: A read error may be the cause here, since a much bigger clone is one base away. The CDR3 bases are TGTGCCAGCAGTAAGGGCAAGCAGGAGGTATTTAACTATGGCAACACCTTC. Amino acids: CASSKGKQEVFNYGNTF. The chain employs TRBV28 and TRBJ1-2; D is undetermined. The CDR3 covers 17 residues. In germline, CDR1 is MDHEN, CDR2 SYDVKM.

The rearrangement joins TRBV20-1 to TRBJ2-7; possibly TRBD1 for D (6 bases). V shed 1 base and J shed 0 bases, with 10 bases lying between them. Germline V CDR1 and CDR2: DFQATT, SNEGSKA (reference sequence). The CDR3 is made up of 14 amino acids. The CDR3 here is CSARGGPGSYEQYF. In DNA form, the CDR3 reads TGCAGTGCTAGAGGGGGGCCGGGCTCCTACGAGCAGTACTTC.

There are many counts of this clonotype. V gene TRBV5-1 combines with J gene TRBJ1-5; no clear D gene. The CDR3 is made up of 15 amino acids. CDR1 SGHRS and CDR2 YFSETQ come from the germline V gene. Deletions cut 5 bases from V and 0 bases from J, with 12 bases between. Written as DNA, the CDR3 is TGCGCCAGCAGAACAGAACCGTATAGCAATCAGCCCCAGCATTTT. Protein: CASRTEPYSNQPQHF.

This clonotype was observed at least ten times. This sequence joins TRBV6-5 and TRBJ2-3; possibly TRBD2 for D (7 bases). Trimming removed 6 bases from V and 2 bases from J, with 27 bases in between. This CDR3 is built from 19 residues. Germline V CDR1 and CDR2: MNHEY, SVGAGI. The CDR3 protein is CASRLRPTLAGANTDTQYF. DNA for the CDR3: TGTGCCAGCAGACTCCGCCCCACCCTGGCGGGGGCTAACACAGATACGCAGTATTTT.

The sample holds many counts of this clonotype. The chain uses TRBV28 and TRBJ1-1, with a weak D call TRBD1 (6 bases). The length of the CDR3 is 14 residues. From germline, CDR1 is MDHEN and CDR2 SYDVKM. CDR3 sequence reads: CVSRAAGGGTEAFF. The DNA of the CDR3 is TGTGTCTCGCGGGCCGCGGGGGGCGGCACTGAAGCTTTCTTT. Variable domain in full (rest from reference TRBV28 and TRBJ1-1): DVKVTQSSRYLVKRTGEKVFLECVQDMDHENMFWYRQDPGLGLRLIYFSYDVKMKEKGDIPEGYSVSREKKERFSLILESASTNQTSMYLCVSRAAGGGTEAFFGQGTRLTVV.